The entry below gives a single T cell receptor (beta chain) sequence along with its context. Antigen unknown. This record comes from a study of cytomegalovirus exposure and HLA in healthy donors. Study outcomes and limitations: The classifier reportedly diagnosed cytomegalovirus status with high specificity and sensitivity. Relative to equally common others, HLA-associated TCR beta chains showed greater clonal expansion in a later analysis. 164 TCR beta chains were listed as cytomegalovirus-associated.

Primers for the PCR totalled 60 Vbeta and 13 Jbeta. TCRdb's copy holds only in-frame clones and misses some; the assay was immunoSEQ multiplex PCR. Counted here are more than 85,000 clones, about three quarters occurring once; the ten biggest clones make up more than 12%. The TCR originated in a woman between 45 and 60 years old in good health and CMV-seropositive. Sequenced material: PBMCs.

CDR3 protein: CAWSQDRGKETQYF. The CDR3 DNA is TGTGCCTGGAGTCAGGACAGGGGTAAAGAGACCCAGTACTTC. The V and J genes are TRBV30 and TRBJ2-5; 9 bases are a match to TRBD1. The CDR3 runs 14 residues. Looked up from germline, CDR1 is GTSNPN and CDR2 is SVGIG (reference sequence). V was clipped by 2 bases and J by 3 bases; unmatched bases: 4.